The next 21 T cell receptor beta chains were all read from a single sample in a study of T-cell memory formation after mild COVID-19. One entry per CDR3 protein, called by TCRdb with MiXCR from the 5' RACE reads. The table includes about 340,000 distinct CDR3 sequences, under 15% detected once. Sequencing used PBMCs or a T cell subset sorted from them (not recorded which). The receptors derive from a man aged 18 to 35 who had mild COVID-19 (a few samples of this study predate the infection). Cell type and time point are not known.

There are a few counts of this clonotype. The chain is built from TRBV7-9 and TRBJ1-4, with 7 bases lining up with TRBD1. Germline values: CDR1 SEHNR, CDR2 FQNEAQ (reference sequence). Trimming cost V 3 bases and J 8 bases; bases outside gene matches: 9. This CDR3 comprises 15 residues. CDR3 loop: CASSFGDSLREKLFF. Here the CDR3 DNA reads TGTGCCAGCAGCTTCGGGGACAGCCTAAGGGAAAAACTGTTTTTT. Combining the CDR3 with reference TRBV7-9 and TRBJ1-4 gives the whole variable domain DTGVSQNPRHKITKRGQNVTFRCDPISEHNRLYWYRQTLGQGPEFLTYFQNEAQLEKSRLLSDRFSAERPKGSFSTLEIQRTEQGDSAMYLCASSFGDSLREKLFFGSGTQLSVL.

The J gene is TRBJ2-3, the V gene TRBV5-1, with 10 bases fitting TRBD2. The V gene's germline CDR1 is SGHRS and CDR2 YFSETQ. V trimming: 0 bases; J trimming: 2 bases; junction bases outside the gene matches: 3. CDR3 length: 16 residues. CDR3 region: CASSLGSGGNTDTQYF. CDR3 in DNA: TGCGCCAGCAGCTTGGGTAGCGGGGGGAACACAGATACGCAGTATTTT.

The rearrangement uses TRBV7-9 and TRBJ2-7, with TRBD2 identical over 10 bases. Trimming at V came to 1 base and at J to 9 bases, leaving 6 bases not matched to a gene. The CDR3 runs 14 residues. Germline V gene data show CDR1 as SEHNR and CDR2 as FQNEAQ (reference sequence). CDR3: CASSLEASGGRQYV. CDR3 DNA sequence: TGTGCCAGCAGCTTAGAGGCTAGCGGGGGAAGGCAGTACGTC.

This clonotype occurred many times. This chain connects TRBV4-1 to TRBJ2-3, with D unclear. The germline gives CDR1 MGHRA, CDR2 YSYEKL. The CDR3 covers 16 residues. The V and J ends lost 0 bases and 4 bases respectively, with 14 bases between them. CDR3 sequence reads: CASSQDEWTDPDTQYF. The CDR3 DNA follows: TGCGCCAGCAGCCAAGATGAGTGGACGGACCCAGATACGCAGTATTTT.

The rearrangement joins TRBV29-1 to TRBJ2-3; D uncertain. V lost 4 bases, J lost 5 bases, and 4 bases lay in between. This CDR3 is 10 amino acids long. Germline V gives CDR1 SQVTM, CDR2 ANQGSEA. Here the CDR3 reads CSVVGDTQYF. CDR3 DNA: TGCAGCGTTGTAGGAGATACGCAGTATTTT.

The V and J genes are TRBV7-2 and TRBJ2-7; D not certain. Trimming cost V 3 bases and J 3 bases, with 15 bases left between them. CDR1 SGHTA and CDR2 FQGNSA come from the germline V gene. The CDR3 covers 15 residues. CDR3 sequence (DNA): TGTGCCAGCAGCTTTGGCAGCTCGGGCGTCTACGAGCAGTACGTC. It translates to CASSFGSSGVYEQYV.

CDR3 residues: CASSWEGGAGELFF. CDR3 DNA: TGTGCCAGCAGCTGGGAGGGGGGCGCCGGGGAGCTGTTTTTT. The V call is TRBV5-4, the J call TRBJ2-2; perhaps TRBD2 as D (7 bases). V lost 3 bases to trimming and J lost 6 bases, with 12 bases between them. This CDR3 contains 14 residues. In germline, CDR1 is SGHNT, CDR2 YYREEE (reference sequence).

This rearrangement joins TRBV30 to TRBJ2-1; 10 bases line up with TRBD2. Germline V gene lookup returns CDR1 GTSNPN and CDR2 SVGIG (reference sequence). Germline trimming cut 0 bases from V and 15 bases from J; bases unmatched to any gene: 8. CDR3 length: 13 amino acids. In DNA form, the CDR3 reads TGTGCCTGGAGTGTTCTAGCGGGGGACGGGGCGTTCTTC. Protein sequence: CAWSVLAGDGAFF.

The CDR3 DNA follows: TGTGCCAGCAGTTCCAGGACAGGGAGCTACGAGCAGTACGTC. Protein: CASSSRTGSYEQYV. This chain links TRBV6-1 with TRBJ2-7, with 8 nucleotides matching TRBD1. V was pared by 5 bases and J by 3 bases, with 6 bases of the junction left unmatched. This CDR3 has 14 residues. From germline, CDR1 is MNHNS and CDR2 SASEGT.

This clonotype has more than one count but fewer than ten. The genes are TRBV7-8 and TRBJ2-7; D is perhaps TRBD1 or TRBD2 (5 bases each). V was pared by 8 bases and J by 5 bases, with 13 bases between. This CDR3 spans 12 amino acids. Germline CDR1 SGHVS, CDR2 FQNEAQ. This CDR3 is CASQGWGNEQYF. The CDR3 DNA reads as TGTGCCAGCCAAGGTTGGGGGAACGAGCAGTACTTC.

This clonotype was seen a few times. Here the CDR3 DNA reads TGTGCCAGCACCCGAACCATAGTTCCAGGAGGGGGAAAGAACACCATATATTTT. Protein product: CASTRTIVPGGGKNTIYF. This sequence joins TRBV6-5 and TRBJ1-3, with D maybe TRBD1 (6 bases). Germline V gene lookup returns CDR1 MNHEY and CDR2 SVGAGI. Between the trimmed V and J ends, which lost 7 bases and 7 bases, there was a span of 29 bases. This CDR3 comprises 18 residues.

The chain employs TRBV7-3 and TRBJ2-7; 8 nucleotides align to TRBD2. Per germline, CDR1 SGHTA and CDR2 FQGTGA. V was pared by 5 bases and J by 4 bases, with 7 bases of the junction left unmatched. The CDR3 spans 14 residues. CDR3 amino acids: CASSTLAGQYEQYV. CDR3 nucleotide sequence: TGTGCCAGCAGCACCCTAGCGGGCCAATACGAGCAGTACGTC.

This clonotype was picked up a small number of times. The V call is TRBV9, the J call TRBJ2-1; 9 bases are a match to TRBD2. This CDR3 is built from 16 residues. The germline V gene encodes CDR1 SGDLS and CDR2 YYNGEE. Unmatched junction bases numbered 5, after V lost 0 bases and J lost 4 bases. DNA for the CDR3: TGTGCCAGCAGCGTAGGGCTAGCGGGGAGGTACAATGAGCAGTTCTTC. Translation: CASSVGLAGRYNEQFF. Together with reference TRBV9 and TRBJ2-1, the CDR3 gives the full variable domain: DSGVTQTPKHLITATGQRVTLRCSPRSGDLSVYWYQQSLDQGLQFLIQYYNGEERAKGNILERFSAQQFPDLHSELNLSSLELGDSALYFCASSVGLAGRYNEQFFGPGTRLTVL.

Of note for this clonotype: This may come from a read error, since a much larger clone is one base off. The J gene is TRBJ2-1, the V gene TRBV27; a possible D gene is TRBD2 (5 bases). CDR3 length: 12 residues. V lost 1 base to trimming and J lost 9 bases, with 7 bases between them. Germline CDR1 reads MNHEY; CDR2 reads SMNVEV (reference sequence). The DNA for the CDR3 is TGTGCCAGCAGTTTATTCCGGGGTGAGCAGTTCTTC. This sequence encodes CASSLFRGEQFF.

This chain joins TRBV11-3 and TRBJ1-3; no clear D. The CDR3 sequence is 13 residues long. Trimming left V 4 bases short and J 4 bases short, with 8 bases between. In germline, CDR1 is SGHNT, CDR2 YENEEA. CDR3 nucleotide sequence: TGTGCCAGCAGCTACAATGAAGGAAACACCATATATTTT. Its protein is CASSYNEGNTIYF.

The sample holds a few counts of this clonotype. This chain uses TRBV20-1 with TRBJ2-7; D not resolved. Trimming removed 3 bases from V and 9 bases from J, with 12 bases in between. The CDR3 contains 11 residues. Germline CDR1 is DFQATT and CDR2 is SNEGSKA (reference sequence). The DNA for the CDR3 is TGCAGTGCTAGCGCTGACTCGGGGCAGTACGTC. It translates to CSASADSGQYV.

This clonotype was observed many times. The chain couples TRBV2 to TRBJ1-2; D is perhaps TRBD1 (5 bases). The CDR3 sequence is 12 residues long. With 6 bases removed from V and 7 bases from J, the gap between germline ends came to 12 bases. Germline CDR1 and CDR2: SNHLY and FYNNEI. CDR3 region: CASRGRAVGYTF. The CDR3 coding sequence is TGTGCCAGCAGGGGACGAGCTGTTGGCTACACCTTC.

This clonotype was seen at least ten times. The V call is TRBV5-1, the J call TRBJ1-2; D is unclear. Germline V gene data show CDR1 as SGHRS and CDR2 as YFSETQ. The CDR3 spans 12 residues. Trimming shortened V by 5 bases and J by 9 bases, and 14 bases separated the two germline ends. CDR3: CASRREQDRYTF. Here the CDR3 DNA reads TGCGCCAGCAGACGGGAGCAGGATCGCTACACCTTC.

The chain uses TRBV12-3 or TRBV12-4 and TRBJ1-5, with D tentatively TRBD1 (6 bases). The CDR3 loop spans 13 amino acids. The V and J ends lost 7 bases and 6 bases respectively, with 13 bases between them. The DNA for the CDR3 is TGTGCCAGCACCCACAGGGAGGGTCAGCCCCAGCATTTT. Translated, it gives CASTHREGQPQHF.

V is TRBV12-3 or TRBV12-4 and J is TRBJ1-2, with D maybe TRBD1 (5 bases). This CDR3 is 15 amino acids long. The V and J ends lost 2 bases and 3 bases respectively, with 13 bases between them. For the CDR3, the DNA is TGTGCCAGCAGTTTATCCAGGGTAGATTACTATGGCTACACCTTC. Its translation is CASSLSRVDYYGYTF.

The table lists this clonotype with a few counts. The V gene is TRBV12-3 or TRBV12-4, the J gene TRBJ1-3; no clear D gene. V lost 6 bases and J lost 0, with 9 bases in between. CDR3 length: 14 residues. CDR3 sequence reads: CASRDWSSGNTIYF. CDR3 sequence (DNA): TGTGCCAGCAGGGACTGGAGCTCTGGAAACACCATATATTTT.